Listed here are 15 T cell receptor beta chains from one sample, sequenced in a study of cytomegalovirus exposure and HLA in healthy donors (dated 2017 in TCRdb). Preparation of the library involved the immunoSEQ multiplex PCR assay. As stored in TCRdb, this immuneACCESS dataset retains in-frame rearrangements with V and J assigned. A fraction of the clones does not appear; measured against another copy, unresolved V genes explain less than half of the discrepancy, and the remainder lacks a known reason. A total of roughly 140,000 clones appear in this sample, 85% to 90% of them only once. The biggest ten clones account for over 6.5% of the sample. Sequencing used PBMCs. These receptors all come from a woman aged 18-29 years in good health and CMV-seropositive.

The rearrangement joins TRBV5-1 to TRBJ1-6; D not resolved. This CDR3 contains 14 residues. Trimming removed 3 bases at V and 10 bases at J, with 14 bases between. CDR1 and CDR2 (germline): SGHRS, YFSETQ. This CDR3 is CASSSDGGLSPLHF. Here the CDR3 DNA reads TGCGCCAGCAGCTCAGACGGCGGATTGTCACCCCTCCACTTT.

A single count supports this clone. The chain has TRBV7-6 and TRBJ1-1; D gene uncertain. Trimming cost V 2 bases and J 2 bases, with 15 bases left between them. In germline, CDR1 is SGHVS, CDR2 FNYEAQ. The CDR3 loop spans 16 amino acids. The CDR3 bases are TGTGCCAGCAGCTTATTCGGAAACAGCCCAAACACTGAAGCTTTCTTT. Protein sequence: CASSLFGNSPNTEAFF.

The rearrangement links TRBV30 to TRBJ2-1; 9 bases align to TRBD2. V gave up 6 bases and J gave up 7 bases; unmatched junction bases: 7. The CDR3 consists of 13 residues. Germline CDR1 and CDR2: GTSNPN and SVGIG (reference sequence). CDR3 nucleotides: TGTGCCTGTGGGACTAGCTTGAGGAATGAGCAGTTCTTC. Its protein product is CACGTSLRNEQFF.

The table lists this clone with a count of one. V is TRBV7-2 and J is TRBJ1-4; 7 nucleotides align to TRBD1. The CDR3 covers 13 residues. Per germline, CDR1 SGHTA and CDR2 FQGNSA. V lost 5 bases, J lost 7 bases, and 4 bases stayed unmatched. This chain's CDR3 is CASSLGTVEKLFF. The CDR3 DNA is TGTGCCAGCAGCCTCGGGACAGTTGAAAAACTGTTTTTT.

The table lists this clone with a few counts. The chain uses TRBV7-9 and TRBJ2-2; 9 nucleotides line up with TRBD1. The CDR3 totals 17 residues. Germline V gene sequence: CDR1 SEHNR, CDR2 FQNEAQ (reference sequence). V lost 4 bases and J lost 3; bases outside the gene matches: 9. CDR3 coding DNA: TGTGCCAGCAGCTCCCAACCCGGGACAGGGTACACCGGGGAGCTGTTTTTT. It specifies CASSSQPGTGYTGELFF.

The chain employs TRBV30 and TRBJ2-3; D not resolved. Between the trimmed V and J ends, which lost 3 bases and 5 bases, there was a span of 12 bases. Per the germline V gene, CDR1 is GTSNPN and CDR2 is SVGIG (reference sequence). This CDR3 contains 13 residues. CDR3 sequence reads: CAWRALLLDTQYF. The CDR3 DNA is TGTGCCTGGAGGGCCCTCTTATTAGATACGCAGTATTTT.

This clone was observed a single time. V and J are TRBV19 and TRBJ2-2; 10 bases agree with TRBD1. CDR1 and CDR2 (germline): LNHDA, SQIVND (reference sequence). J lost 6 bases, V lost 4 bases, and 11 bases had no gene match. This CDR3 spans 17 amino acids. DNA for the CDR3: TGTGCCAGTAGTACCAGACAGGGGGCAAGTCGGCCCGGGGAGCTGTTTTTT. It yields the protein CASSTRQGASRPGELFF.

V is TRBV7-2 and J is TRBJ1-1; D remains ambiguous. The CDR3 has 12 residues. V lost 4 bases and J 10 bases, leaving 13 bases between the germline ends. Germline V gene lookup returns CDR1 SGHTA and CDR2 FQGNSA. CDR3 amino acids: CASSSSGIRAFF. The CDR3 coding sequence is TGTGCCAGCAGCTCCTCCGGGATAAGAGCTTTCTTT.

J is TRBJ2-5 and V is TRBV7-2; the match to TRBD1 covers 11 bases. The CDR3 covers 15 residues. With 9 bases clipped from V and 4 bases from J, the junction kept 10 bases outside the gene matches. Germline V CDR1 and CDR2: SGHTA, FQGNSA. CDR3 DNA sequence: TGTGCCAGTACGGGGACAGGGGGAGGGAGAGAGACCCAGTACTTC. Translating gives CASTGTGGGRETQYF.

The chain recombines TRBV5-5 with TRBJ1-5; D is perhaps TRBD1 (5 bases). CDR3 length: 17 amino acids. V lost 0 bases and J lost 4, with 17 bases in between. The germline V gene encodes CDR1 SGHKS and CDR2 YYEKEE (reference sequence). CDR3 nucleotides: TGTGCCAGCAGCTTGGCCACAGGTAAAGGGCGGAATCAGCCCCAGCATTTT. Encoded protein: CASSLATGKGRNQPQHF. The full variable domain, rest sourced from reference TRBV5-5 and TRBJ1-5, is DAGVTQSPTHLIKTRGQQVTLRCSPISGHKSVSWYQQVLGQGPQFIFQYYEKEERGRGNFPDRFSARQFPNYSSELNVNALLLGDSALYLCASSLATGKGRNQPQHFGDGTRLSIL.

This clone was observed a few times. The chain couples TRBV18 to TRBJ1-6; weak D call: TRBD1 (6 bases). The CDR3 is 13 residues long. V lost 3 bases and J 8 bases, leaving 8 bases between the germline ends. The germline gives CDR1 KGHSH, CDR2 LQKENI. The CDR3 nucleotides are TGTGCCAGCTCACCCGCAGGGGATTCACCCCTCCACTTT. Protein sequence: CASSPAGDSPLHF.

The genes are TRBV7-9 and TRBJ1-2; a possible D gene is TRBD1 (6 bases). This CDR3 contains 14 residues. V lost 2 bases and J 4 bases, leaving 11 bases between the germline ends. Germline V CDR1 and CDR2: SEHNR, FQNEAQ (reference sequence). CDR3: CASSLSAGVYGYTF. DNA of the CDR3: TGTGCCAGCAGCTTATCAGCAGGGGTCTATGGCTACACCTTC.

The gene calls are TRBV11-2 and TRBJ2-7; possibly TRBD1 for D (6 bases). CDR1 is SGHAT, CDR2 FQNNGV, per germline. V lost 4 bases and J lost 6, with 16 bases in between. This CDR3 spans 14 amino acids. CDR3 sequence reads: CASSSRDTFPEQYF. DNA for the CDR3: TGTGCCAGCAGCTCCCGGGACACCTTCCCCGAGCAGTACTTC.

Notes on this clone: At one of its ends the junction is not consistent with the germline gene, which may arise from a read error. In nucleotides, the CDR3 is TGCGCCAGCATCAAGAGGGAGGGAAGGTCCTTCGAGCAGTACTTC. This codes for CASIKREGRSFEQYF. V is TRBV23-1 and J is TRBJ2-7; 7 nucleotides match TRBD2. TRBV23-1 is an ORF, and what it does is uncertain. The length of the CDR3 is 15 residues.

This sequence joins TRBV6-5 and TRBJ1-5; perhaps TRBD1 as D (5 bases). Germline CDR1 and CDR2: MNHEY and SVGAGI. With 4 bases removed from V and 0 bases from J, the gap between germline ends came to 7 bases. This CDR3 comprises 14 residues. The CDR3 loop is CASSSGNSNQPQHF. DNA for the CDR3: TGTGCCAGCAGTTCAGGGAATAGCAATCAGCCCCAGCATTTT.